This TCR beta chain comes out of a study of cytomegalovirus exposure and HLA in healthy donors. Vbeta (60) and Jbeta (13) primers were used in the PCR. Using immunoSEQ multiplex PCR, the repertoire was profiled, and TCRdb retains in-frame clones only, with some absent. Altogether roughly 230,000 clones are present, 80% to 95% being singletons, with the ten largest covering roughly 1.5%. This CDR3 has 15 residues. V shed 4 bases, J shed 2 bases, and the junction held 4 bases outside the gene matches. From germline, CDR1 is MNHEY and CDR2 SVGAGI. This clone has only a few counts. Antigen unknown. Study-level results: It was around 160 TCR beta chains that were listed as cytomegalovirus-associated. Relative to the approximately 680-donor mean, N-insertions were reportedly fewer in an Asian-associated ancestry cluster in a later analysis.

The J gene is TRBJ1-1, the V gene TRBV6-5; TRBD1 matches at 10 bases. Sequences were obtained from PBMCs. The sequence was obtained from a girl aged 2 to 9 in good health and CMV-seronegative. The CDR3 region has the DNA TGTGCCAGCAGTTGGGGGGACAGGGGAAACACTGAAGCTTTCTTT. It translates to CASSWGDRGNTEAFF.